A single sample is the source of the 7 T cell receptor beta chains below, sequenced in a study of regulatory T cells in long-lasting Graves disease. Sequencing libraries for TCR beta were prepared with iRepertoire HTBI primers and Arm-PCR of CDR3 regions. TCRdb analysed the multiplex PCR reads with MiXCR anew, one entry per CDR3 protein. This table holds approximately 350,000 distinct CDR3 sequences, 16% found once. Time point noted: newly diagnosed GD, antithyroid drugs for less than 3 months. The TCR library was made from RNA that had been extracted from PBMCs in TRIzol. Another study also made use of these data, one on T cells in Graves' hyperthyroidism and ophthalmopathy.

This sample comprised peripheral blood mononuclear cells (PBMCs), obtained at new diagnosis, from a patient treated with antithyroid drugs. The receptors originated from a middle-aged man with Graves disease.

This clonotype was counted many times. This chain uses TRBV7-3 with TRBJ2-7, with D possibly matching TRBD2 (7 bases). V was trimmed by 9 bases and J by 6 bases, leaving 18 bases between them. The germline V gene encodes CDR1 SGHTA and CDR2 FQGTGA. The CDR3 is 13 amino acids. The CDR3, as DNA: TGTGCCAGTAGCGAGGGGAGGGGGAGCGAGCAGTACTTC. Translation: CASSEGRGSEQYF.

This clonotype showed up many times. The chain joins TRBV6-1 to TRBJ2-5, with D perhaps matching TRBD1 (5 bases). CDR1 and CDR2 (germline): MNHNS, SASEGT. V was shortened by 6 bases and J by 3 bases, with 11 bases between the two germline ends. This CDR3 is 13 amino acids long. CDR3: CASSNTGEETQYF. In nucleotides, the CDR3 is TGTGCCAGCAGCAATACAGGTGAAGAGACCCAGTACTTC.

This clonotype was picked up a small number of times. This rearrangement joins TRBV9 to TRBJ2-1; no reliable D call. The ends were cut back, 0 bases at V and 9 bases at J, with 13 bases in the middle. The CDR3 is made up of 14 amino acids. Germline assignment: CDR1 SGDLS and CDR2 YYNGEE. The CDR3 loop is CASSVGPNSGEQFF. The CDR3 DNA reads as TGTGCCAGCAGCGTAGGCCCCAACTCCGGTGAGCAGTTCTTC.

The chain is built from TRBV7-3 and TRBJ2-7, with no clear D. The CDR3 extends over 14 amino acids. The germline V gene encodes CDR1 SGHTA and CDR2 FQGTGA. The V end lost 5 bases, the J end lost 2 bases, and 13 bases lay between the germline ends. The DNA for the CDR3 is TGTGCCAGCAGCCACGAGAGTCCGCCCTACGAGCAGTACTTC. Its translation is CASSHESPPYEQYF.

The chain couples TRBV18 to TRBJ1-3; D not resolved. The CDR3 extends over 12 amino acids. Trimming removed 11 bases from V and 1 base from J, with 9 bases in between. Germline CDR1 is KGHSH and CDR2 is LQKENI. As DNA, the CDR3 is TGTGCCTCAGAACAGTCTGGAAACACCATATATTTT. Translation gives CASEQSGNTIYF.

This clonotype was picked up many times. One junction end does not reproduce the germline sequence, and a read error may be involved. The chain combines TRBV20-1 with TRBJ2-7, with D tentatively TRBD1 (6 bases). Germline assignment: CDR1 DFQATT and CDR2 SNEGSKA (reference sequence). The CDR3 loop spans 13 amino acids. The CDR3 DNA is TGCAGTGCTACGAACATGGGCAGGGGATTTGGCGGCTTC. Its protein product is CSATNMGRGFGGF.

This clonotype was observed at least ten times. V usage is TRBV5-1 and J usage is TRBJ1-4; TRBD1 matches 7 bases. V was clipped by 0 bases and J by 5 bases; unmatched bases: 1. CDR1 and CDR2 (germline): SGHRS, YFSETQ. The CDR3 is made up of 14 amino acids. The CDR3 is CASSLGGGNEKLFF. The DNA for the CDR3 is TGCGCCAGCAGCTTGGGAGGGGGCAATGAAAAACTGTTTTTT. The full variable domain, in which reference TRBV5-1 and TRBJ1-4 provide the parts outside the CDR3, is KAGVTQTPRYLIKTRGQQVTLSCSPISGHRSVSWYQQTPGQGLQFLFEYFSETQRNKGNFPGRFSGRQFSNSRSEMNVSTLELGDSALYLCASSLGGGNEKLFFGSGTQLSVL.